Presented here are 4 T cell receptor beta chains from one specimen sequenced in a study of T cell changes during pregnancy in multiple sclerosis. This table comes from immunoSEQ multiplex PCR, and its TCRdb copy is limited to in-frame clones, with some not included. The sample contains about 69,000 clones, roughly 91% of which appear only once. Sequences were derived from CD4+ T cells from peripheral blood mononuclear cells, sampled in the third trimester of pregnancy. The receptors here all came from a female donor in good health, enrolled as a control in a pregnancy study.

This chain links TRBV10-3 with TRBJ2-3, with a weak D call TRBD2 (6 bases). This CDR3 is 14 amino acids long. V was cut by 4 bases and J by 6 bases, with 14 bases left in between. Germline loops: CDR1 ENHRY, CDR2 SYGVKD. CDR3 amino acids: CAISAGRRADTQYF. In DNA form, the CDR3 reads TGTGCCATCAGTGCAGGGAGGCGGGCTGATACGCAGTATTTT.

V usage is TRBV19 and J usage is TRBJ2-7, with 9 bases lining up with TRBD1. CDR1 is LNHDA, CDR2 SQIVND, per germline (reference sequence). There are 13 residues in the CDR3. J lost 6 bases, V lost 7 bases, and 7 bases had no gene match. CDR3 region: CASTQSDRGEQYF. In DNA, the CDR3 is TGTGCCAGTACCCAATCGGACAGGGGCGAGCAGTACTTC.

The chain employs TRBV5-3 and TRBJ1-4; D perhaps matches TRBD1 (6 bases). TRBV5-3 is annotated as an ORF whose role is uncertain. The CDR3 contains 18 residues. The ends were cut back, 3 bases at V and 3 bases at J, with 21 bases in the middle. CDR3 sequence reads: CARSWGGRNPSPNEKLFF. CDR3 DNA sequence: TGTGCCAGAAGCTGGGGGGGCCGAAATCCCTCGCCTAATGAAAAACTGTTTTTT.

A word on this clone: At one boundary the junction diverges from the germline segment, which might be a read error. The genes are TRBV7-7 and TRBJ2-5, with TRBD1 identical over 9 bases. The CDR3 consists of 16 residues. Germline CDR1 and CDR2: SSHAT and FNYEAQ (reference sequence). Written as DNA, the CDR3 is TGTGCTAGCAGTCAAACTCGCGGGACAGGGTCGGGGACCCAGTACTTC. Protein product: CASSQTRGTGSGTQYF.